This T cell receptor (beta chain) was identified during a study of blood T cell repertoires in COVID-19. Study in general: Spain, Italy and the United States supplied samples that represented acute and convalescent COVID-19. T cells, B-cell-depleted T cells, or PBMCs provided the cDNA or gDNA that served as material.

Original analysis: Estimation of nucleated cell counts was performed using reference gene primer amplification. This table comes from immunoSEQ multiplex PCR, and its TCRdb copy is limited to in-frame clones, with some not included. V, J and clone size derive from that table, while D and trimming were established from the DNA sequence. The profile shows about 97,000 clones, approximately 87% of them singletons. CDR1 is SGHRS and CDR2 is YFSETQ in the germline V gene. The V gene end was trimmed by 4 bases and the J gene end by 2 bases; junction bases not matched to a gene: 5. The CDR3 is made up of 15 amino acids.

The chain couples TRBV5-1 to TRBJ1-1; TRBD1 matches 10 bases. Specimen: peripheral blood. This sequence originates from a human donor in a cohort sampled during active COVID-19. CDR3 coding DNA: TGCGCCAGCAGCGCGGGACAGGGGTACAACACTGAAGCTTTCTTT. This encodes CASSAGQGYNTEAFF.